This TCR beta chain was sequenced for a study of cytomegalovirus exposure and HLA in healthy donors. About the study: From 150 million to 200 million T cells, an earlier analysis saw roughly 110 million unique TCR beta sequences.

Vbeta (60) and Jbeta (13) primers were used in the PCR. The data were produced by immunoSEQ multiplex PCR, yet TCRdb's version contains in-frame clones alone and is incomplete. The table lists roughly 140,000 clones, around 79% of them singletons. Comment on this clone: The antigen is unknown. One junction end disagrees with the germline gene, perhaps due to a read error.

Study-level findings and limits: Most sequenced TCRs were rare (though some public TCRs occurred in many donors).

The germline CDR1 and CDR2 sequences are MNHEY and SVGAGI. CDR3 length: 13 residues. The genes are TRBV6-5 and TRBJ1-1, with D possibly matching TRBD1 (6 bases). This receptor was obtained from a woman in her thirties or forties in good health and CMV-seropositive. Sequences were obtained from PBMCs. CDR3 region: CASSPGTLTGAFF. The CDR3 DNA is TGTGCCAGCAGTCCCGGGACACTCACTGGAGCTTTCTTT.